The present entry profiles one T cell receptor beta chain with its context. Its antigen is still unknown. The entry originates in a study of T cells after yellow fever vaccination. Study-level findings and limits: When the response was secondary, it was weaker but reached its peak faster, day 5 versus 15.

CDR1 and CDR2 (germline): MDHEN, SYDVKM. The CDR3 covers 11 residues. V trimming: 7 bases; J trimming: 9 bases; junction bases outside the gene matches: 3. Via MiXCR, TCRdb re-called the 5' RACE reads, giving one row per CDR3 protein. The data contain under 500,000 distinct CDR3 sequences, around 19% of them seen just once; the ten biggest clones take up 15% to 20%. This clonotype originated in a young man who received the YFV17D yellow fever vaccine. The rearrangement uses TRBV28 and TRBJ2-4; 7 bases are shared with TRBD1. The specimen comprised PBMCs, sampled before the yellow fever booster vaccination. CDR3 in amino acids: CASTAGGIQYF. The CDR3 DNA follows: TGTGCCAGCACGGCAGGGGGCATTCAGTACTTC.